These T cell receptor beta chains were read from a single sample in a study of T cell repertoires in cytomegalovirus infection. These receptors' targets are unknown. TCRdb re-called the reads through MiXCR, storing one row per CDR3 protein. The sample has 80,000 to 90,000 distinct CDR3 sequences; around 49% are singletons. The specimen comprised CD8+ T cells from cultured PBMCs, sampled from culture after CMV antigen stimulation. These receptors originate from a human donor in good health (CMV status not recorded). Some clones in this sample may be carry-over from other donors' samples. The CDR3 runs from the conserved cysteine through the conserved F or W. D genes are given only for firm matches. The size field is filled for only some rows; it gives once, few, many or a size class.

cdr3_nt cdr3_aa v_call d_call clone_size j_call
TGCGCCAGCAGCCAGGGGAGGGGGCATGAAAAACTGTTTTTT CASSQGRGHEKLFF TRBV4-1 TRBD1 NA TRBJ1-4
TGTGCCAGCAGTGACGTGGCCTACGAGCAGTACTTC CASSDVAYEQYF TRBV7-2 NA few TRBJ2-7
TGTGCCATCAGTGACTCCGCCGGACTAGCGGGAGGGCCCGCCGCCTACAATGAGCAGTTCTTC CAISDSAGLAGGPAAYNEQFF TRBV10-3 TRBD2 NA TRBJ2-1
TGTGCCGAAAGGGAACAGCCGAACACTGAAGCTTTCTTT CAEREQPNTEAFF TRBV6-6 NA NA TRBJ1-1
TGTGCCAGCAGCTTGGGTGGTTTAGCGGATATCTACGAGCAGTACTTC CASSLGGLADIYEQYF TRBV5-6 NA NA TRBJ2-7
TGTGCCAGCAGCCCGTGGACTAGCAGACAAGAGACCCAGTACTTC CASSPWTSRQETQYF TRBV7-9 TRBD2 NA TRBJ2-5
TGCAGTGCTAGAGACTTAGGGTCGTACTACGAGCAGTACTTC CSARDLGSYYEQYF TRBV20-1 NA few TRBJ2-7
TGTGCCTGGAGTTCAGCTTTCTTT CAWSSAFF TRBV30 NA NA TRBJ1-1
TGTGCCAGCAGGTCCCCTTCCGGGACTAGCGGTCACAATGAGCAGTTCTTC CASRSPSGTSGHNEQFF TRBV12-3/TRBV12-4 TRBD2 NA TRBJ2-1
TGTGCCAGCAGCCAGAGCGGGGGGACCTACAATGAGCAGTTCTTC CASSQSGGTYNEQFF TRBV12-3/TRBV12-4 TRBD2 NA TRBJ2-1
TGTGCCAGCAGTATCCCATCCTACGAGCAGTACTTC CASSIPSYEQYF TRBV28 NA NA TRBJ2-7
TGTGCCAGCAGCTGGGGGGGACAGCCCCAGCATTTT CASSWGGQPQHF TRBV5-6 NA NA TRBJ1-5
TGTGCCAGCAGTCCCTCCTTCGGGGGCAACACTGAAGCTTTCTTT CASSPSFGGNTEAFF TRBV28 NA many TRBJ1-1
TGCGCCAGCAGCCAAGATGGGACTAGCGGGATCGAGCAGTACTTC CASSQDGTSGIEQYF TRBV4-1 TRBD2 NA TRBJ2-7
TGTGCCAGCATGACGGGACAGGGTTTTGATAGGCAGTACTTC CASMTGQGFDRQYF TRBV27 TRBD1 NA TRBJ2-7
TGCAGCGTACCCGGACAGGGGATAACTAACTATGGCTACACCTTC CSVPGQGITNYGYTF TRBV29-1 TRBD1 NA TRBJ1-2
TGTGCCAGCAGTTACACCAGTTATGACTATGGCTACACCTTC CASSYTSYDYGYTF TRBV6-5 NA NA TRBJ1-2
TGTGCCAGCAGCCCCCCAGGCGGATCGAACACCGGGGAGCTGTTTTTT CASSPPGGSNTGELFF TRBV7-8 NA few TRBJ2-2
TGTGCCACCAGTGACCTAAGGGATACGCAGTATTTT CATSDLRDTQYF TRBV24-1 NA NA TRBJ2-3
TGTGCCAGCAGCCGGGGACAGTCGAACACCGGGGAGCTGTTTTTT CASSRGQSNTGELFF TRBV11-2 TRBD1 few TRBJ2-2
TGTGCCAGCAGCCAAGCAAATTCCGGGACAGCCCCGCCTGATGGCACTGAAGCTTTCTTT CASSQANSGTAPPDGTEAFF TRBV4-2 TRBD1 few TRBJ1-1
TGCAGTGCCCCGACCGGAGTTCGGACTGAAGCTTTCTTT CSAPTGVRTEAFF TRBV20-1 NA NA TRBJ1-1
TGTGCCAGCAGTGAAGCGCTTCAGGCGCAGTATTTT CASSEALQAQYF TRBV2 NA NA TRBJ2-3
TGTGCCAGCAGTTTCCCCTCTGGCTCCGGCTACAATGAGCAGTTCTTC CASSFPSGSGYNEQFF TRBV28 NA few TRBJ2-1
TGTGCCAGCAGCTTGGTGGGAGGGAGCCCGAACACCGGGGAGCTGTTTTTT CASSLVGGSPNTGELFF TRBV5-5 TRBD2 few TRBJ2-2
TGTGCCAGCAGTTTGGAGGGAAATGGGGGCTACGAGCAGTACTTC CASSLEGNGGYEQYF TRBV27 NA NA TRBJ2-7
TGTGCCAGCGGTCTAGCGGGTTCATACAATGAGCAGTTCTTC CASGLAGSYNEQFF TRBV2 TRBD2 NA TRBJ2-1
TGCAGCGTTGAAGTGGGCAGGGGTAACGAGCAGTACTTC CSVEVGRGNEQYF TRBV29-1 NA NA TRBJ2-7
TGTGCCAGCCGGTCGACTAGCTTCTACGAGCAGTACTTC CASRSTSFYEQYF TRBV7-2 TRBD2 few TRBJ2-7
TGTGCCAGCAGTTTCAGGGGCAGAGCCTACGAGCAGTACTTC CASSFRGRAYEQYF TRBV27 NA NA TRBJ2-7
TGTGCCAGCAGCGGCATCACAGATACGCAGTATTTT CASSGITDTQYF TRBV6-1 NA NA TRBJ2-3
TGTGCTAGTGGTCCCGGGACTAGCGGGGCCCCTGCTCGCACAGATACGCAGTATTTT CASGPGTSGAPARTDTQYF TRBV12-5 TRBD2 NA TRBJ2-3
TGTGCCAGCAGCCAAGGGGCGGTGAGGGAGACCCAGTACTTC CASSQGAVRETQYF TRBV4-2 NA NA TRBJ2-5
TGTGCCAGCAGTTACTACGCGGGGAACACTGAAGCTTTCTTT CASSYYAGNTEAFF TRBV6-5 NA NA TRBJ1-1
TGTGCCAGCAGTTGGAGCGGGACCGACTATGGCTACACCTTC CASSWSGTDYGYTF TRBV12-3/TRBV12-4 NA NA TRBJ1-2
TGTGCCAGCGGACTAGCGGGAGTGGATGAGCAGTTCTTC CASGLAGVDEQFF TRBV19 TRBD2 few TRBJ2-1
TGTGCCAGACCGTCTCACGGAGAGACCCAGTACTTC CARPSHGETQYF TRBV7-3 NA NA TRBJ2-5
TGTGCCAGCAGCCCCCAGGGGGAGCGAGAGACCCAGTACTTC CASSPQGERETQYF TRBV7-8 TRBD1 NA TRBJ2-5
TGTGCCAGCAGCTTGGAAGGTTTGGAGAATGAAAAACTGTTTTTT CASSLEGLENEKLFF TRBV5-4 NA NA TRBJ1-4
TGTGCCAGCAGCTTACAGGGGGGGTTGTCGTACAATGAGCAGTTCTTC CASSLQGGLSYNEQFF TRBV7-4 NA NA TRBJ2-1
TGTGCCAGCAAAAGCGGGGGGTCCACAGATACGCAGTATTTT CASKSGGSTDTQYF TRBV7-9 TRBD2 NA TRBJ2-3
TGTGCCAGCAGTCTTCTTAGGGGCGCGGAGGAAGCTTTCTTT CASSLLRGAEEAFF TRBV27 NA NA TRBJ1-1